These 12 T cell receptor beta chains share one sample of origin, sequenced in a study of T cell clonality in common variable immunodeficiency. Here immunoSEQ multiplex PCR was the method, and the copy in TCRdb shows in-frame clones only, minus some. This repertoire holds under 40,000 clones, and none appear only once. The sequencing sample was made of peripheral blood mononuclear cells. The receptors were sampled from a person aged 18 to 70 in good health.

Many counts were recorded for this clone. The observed sequence ends 3 residues before the CDR3 terminus, with the missing tail filled in from the germline J gene. The chain joins TRBV19 to TRBJ1-2, with TRBD1 matching 7 bases. Germline lookup yields CDR1 LNHDA and CDR2 SQIVND (reference sequence). The CDR3 consists of 13 residues. The CDR3 here is CASSPLTGVGYTF. The DNA read from the CDR3 is TGTGCCAGTAGCCCACTAACAGGGGTGGGC.

This clone was observed at least ten times. The read terminates 3 residues ahead of where the CDR3 ends, so the germline J gene completes it. The J gene is TRBJ1-3, the V gene TRBV10-1, with D unclear. Germline values: CDR1 WNHNN, CDR2 SYGVQD (reference sequence). CDR3 length: 13 amino acids. The germline V and J ends were trimmed by 11 bases and 1 base, with 12 bases remaining between them. The sequenced CDR3 bases are TGCGCCGAACGGGCGGGGTCTGGAAACACC. Protein sequence: CAERAGSGNT. The full CDR3 protein reads CAERAGSGNTIYF.

This clone was seen many times. The read ends 3 residues early relative to the CDR3; the germline J gene fills the gap. The chain has TRBV7-3 and TRBJ2-1, with a tentative D call TRBD1 (6 bases). Deletions cut 2 bases from V and 3 bases from J, with 11 bases between. Germline CDR1 SGHTA, CDR2 FQGTGA. The CDR3 runs 15 residues. CDR3 loop: CASSLDEGVYNEQFF. The CDR3 bases that were read are TGTGCCAGCAGCTTAGACGAGGGGGTCTACAATGAG.

In this sample, this clone turned up many times. The missing CDR3 end, 3 residues past where the read stops, is filled in from the germline J gene. The chain couples TRBV9 to TRBJ2-1, with TRBD1 identical over 9 bases. This CDR3 is built from 17 residues. CDR1 and CDR2 (germline): SGDLS, YYNGEE. J was trimmed by 9 bases and V by 3 bases; bases with no gene match: 16. The CDR3 spells CASSANRDRVPNGEQFF. The sequenced part of the CDR3 DNA is TGTGCCAGCAGCGCGAACCGGGACAGGGTCCCTAACGGTGAG.

This clone showed up many times. The read comes to an end 3 residues before the CDR3 does, leaving the germline J gene to fill in the end. This chain uses TRBV5-1 with TRBJ2-7; 8 nucleotides line up with TRBD2. The CDR3 has 16 amino acids. CDR1 and CDR2 (germline): SGHRS, YFSETQ. V shed 5 bases, J shed 0 bases, and the junction held 10 bases outside the gene matches. The CDR3 spells CASRFRAGTSSYEQYF. Partial CDR3 DNA: TGCGCCAGCAGATTTCGCGCGGGGACTAGCTCCTACGAG. Full variable domain (rest looked up from reference TRBV5-1 and TRBJ2-7): KAGVTQTPRYLIKTRGQQVTLSCSPISGHRSVSWYQQTPGQGLQFLFEYFSETQRNKGNFPGRFSGRQFSNSRSEMNVSTLELGDSALYLCASRFRAGTSSYEQYFGPGTRLTVT.

A note on this clone: The sequence runs out 3 residues before the end of the CDR3; the remainder is reconstructed from the germline J gene. The V and J genes are TRBV6-2 or TRBV6-3 and TRBJ1-2; D unclear. The germline gives CDR1 MNHEY, CDR2 SVGEGT. The CDR3 is 15 residues long. CDR3 residues: CASRNWLAEPYDYTF. The CDR3 DNA, read in part, is TGTGCCAGCAGAAACTGGCTAGCGGAACCCTACGAC.

This clone was counted many times. The sequenced fragment ends 3 residues before the CDR3 boundary, so the rest is inferred from the germline J gene. The chain couples TRBV20-1 to TRBJ2-3; tentative D call: TRBD2 (6 bases). CDR1 and CDR2 from the germline V gene are DFQATT and SNEGSKA (reference sequence). CDR3 size: 16 residues. Trimming cost V 0 bases and J 3 bases, with 16 bases left between them. The sequenced CDR3 bases are TGCAGTGCTAGAGATCGGATGACCGGAGGGACAGATACG. This translates into CSARDRMTGGTDT. The full CDR3 protein reads CSARDRMTGGTDTQYF.

This clone was observed at least ten times. At one end, the junction sequence differs from germline, possibly due to a read error. The sequence runs out 3 residues before the end of the CDR3; the remainder is reconstructed from the germline J gene. J is TRBJ2-1 and V is TRBV7-7; 9 bases align to TRBD2. There are 14 residues in the CDR3. The germline CDR1 and CDR2 sequences are SSHAT and FNYEAQ (reference sequence). Incomplete CDR3 DNA: TGTGCTAGCAGCCTTAGCGGGAGTCTTAATGAG. Translating it yields CASSLSGSLNE. The whole CDR3 protein is CASSLSGSLNEQFF.

In this sample, this clone turned up many times. Compared with germline, one end of the junction differs, possibly owing to a read error. The CDR3 goes on 3 residues after the read ends, and that part is filled in from the germline J gene. This chain connects TRBV4-2 to TRBJ1-1, with D perhaps TRBD1 (5 bases). The CDR3 extends over 14 amino acids. The germline V gene has CDR1 LGHNA and CDR2 YNFKEQ. The covered CDR3 bases are TGCGCCAGCAGCCGCAGTCAGGGTAGTACTGAA. Its translation is CASSRSQGSTE. The full CDR3 is CASSRSQGSTEAFF.

This clone was picked up many times. The DNA ends 3 residues before the CDR3 does, and the rest of the CDR3 is filled in from the germline J gene. The V gene is TRBV2, the J gene TRBJ2-7, with 11 positions matching TRBD1. Trimming cost V 6 bases and J 3 bases; bases outside gene matches: 1. Germline loops: CDR1 SNHLY, CDR2 FYNNEI. CDR3 size: 13 residues. The CDR3 here is CASSGTGGYEQYF. CDR3 DNA, as far as it was read: TGTGCCAGCAGCGGGACAGGGGGCTACGAG.

This clone has at least ten counts. The read stops 3 residues short of the end of the CDR3; the missing end is completed from the germline J gene. V gene TRBV20-1 combines with J gene TRBJ1-6, with D perhaps matching TRBD1 (5 bases). The CDR3 has 14 amino acids. In germline, CDR1 is DFQATT, CDR2 SNEGSKA (reference sequence). V lost 1 base to trimming and J lost 2 bases, with 6 bases between them. The sequenced part of the CDR3 DNA is TGCAGTGCTAGAGCGACAGCCTATAATTCACCC. Translated, it gives CSARATAYNSP. The full CDR3 protein reads CSARATAYNSPLHF.

This clone showed up many times. The read finishes 3 residues shy of the CDR3 end, and the germline J gene is used to complete it. The chain couples TRBV6-2 or TRBV6-3 to TRBJ2-7, with 8 nucleotides matching TRBD2. The J segment lost 3 bases and the V segment lost 2 bases, leaving 0 bases of the junction unmatched. The CDR3 has 13 amino acids. Looked up from germline, CDR1 is MNHEY and CDR2 is SVGEGT. CDR3 DNA (partial): TGTGCCAGCAGTTACACTAGCGGCTACGAG. This codes for CASSYTSGYE. From start to end, the CDR3 is CASSYTSGYEQYF.